This T cell receptor (beta chain) was profiled in a study of T cell responses to AZD1222 COVID-19 vaccine. Using immunoSEQ multiplex PCR, the repertoire was profiled, and TCRdb retains in-frame clones only, with some absent. The sample holds some 180,000 clones, approximately 95% seen once. The sequence came from an adult who received the MenACWY meningococcal vaccine as a control. Sample: peripheral blood, taken 28 days after the second dose of the MenACWY control vaccine.

The CDR3, as DNA: TGTGCCAGCAGCTTCAGTAGCAATCAGCCCCAGCATTTT. The encoded protein is CASSFSSNQPQHF. V and J are TRBV7-8 and TRBJ1-5; no definite D call. Trimming stripped 3 bases from V and 0 bases from J, with 3 bases between. The CDR3 loop spans 13 amino acids. Per the germline V gene, CDR1 is SGHVS and CDR2 is FQNEAQ.